The 15 T cell receptor beta chains reported below all come from one sample, sequenced in a study of blood T cell repertoires in COVID-19. Clones were read by immunoSEQ multiplex PCR, and TCRdb kept only the in-frame ones, dropping some. The sample shows over 55,000 clones, more than 70% of them seen only once. The sample comprised peripheral blood. These receptors were taken from a man in his forties or fifties with active COVID-19.

This sequence joins TRBV28 and TRBJ2-5, with TRBD1 identical over 8 bases. CDR1 is MDHEN and CDR2 is SYDVKM in the germline V gene. CDR3 size: 15 residues. The junction had 10 bases not matched to a gene; V was cut back by 6 bases and J by 4 bases. The CDR3 DNA reads TGTGCCAGCAGGATAGGACAGGGTATGCGAGAGACCCAGTACTTC. This translates into CASRIGQGMRETQYF.

The rearrangement links TRBV24-1 to TRBJ2-2; 8 bases map to TRBD2. CDR1 KGHDR and CDR2 SFDVKD come from the germline V gene. The length of the CDR3 is 17 residues. J lost 1 base, V lost 1 base, and 4 bases had no gene match. This CDR3 is CATSDLLAGKNTGELFF. The CDR3 DNA sequence: TGTGCCACCAGTGATTTATTAGCGGGGAAGAACACCGGGGAGCTGTTTTTT.

The V and J genes are TRBV5-1 and TRBJ2-7; 7 bases agree with TRBD2. Germline CDR1 SGHRS, CDR2 YFSETQ. This CDR3 has 18 amino acids. Trimming took 3 bases from V and 4 from J; bases not matched to a gene: 19. In nucleotides, the CDR3 is TGCGCCAGCAGCTCTGTGGGGGGAGGGAGCGGGAACCTGTACGAGCAGTACTTC. Its translation: CASSSVGGGSGNLYEQYF.

In DNA form, the CDR3 reads TGTGCCGGCGCGGTCACCTACGAGCAGTACTTC. Encoded protein: CAGAVTYEQYF. This chain connects TRBV30 to TRBJ2-7; D gene unclear. Germline assignment: CDR1 GTSNPN and CDR2 SVGIG (reference sequence). This CDR3 has 11 amino acids. The V and J ends lost 8 bases and 2 bases respectively, with 10 bases between them.

The chain joins TRBV6-1 to TRBJ2-1, with D uncertain. The germline V gene has CDR1 MNHNS and CDR2 SASEGT. The CDR3 contains 13 residues. Trimming removed 2 bases at V and 14 bases at J, with 16 bases between. The CDR3 DNA reads TGTGCCAGCAGTGAAACCACGCTAGGTAGGAAGTTCTTC. Its protein product is CASSETTLGRKFF.

This chain uses TRBV6-5 with TRBJ1-4; perhaps TRBD1 as D (5 bases). This CDR3 has 13 amino acids. From germline, CDR1 is MNHEY and CDR2 SVGAGI. Trimming pared 7 bases from V and 8 bases from J, leaving 14 bases between. CDR3 sequence (DNA): TGTGCCAGCACTACGGACCCAGGGGAAAAACTGTTTTTT. Its protein is CASTTDPGEKLFF.

The chain recombines TRBV11-2 with TRBJ1-2, with unresolved D. This CDR3 is 11 amino acids long. CDR1 is SGHAT and CDR2 is FQNNGV in the germline V gene. The ends were cut back, 2 bases at V and 8 bases at J, with 6 bases in the middle. The CDR3 protein is CASSLMGGYTF. CDR3 bases: TGTGCCAGCAGCTTAATGGGCGGCTACACCTTC. Supplemented by reference TRBV11-2 and TRBJ1-2, the full variable domain reads EAGVAQSPRYKIIEKRQSVAFWCNPISGHATLYWYQQILGQGPKLLIQFQNNGVVDDSQLPKDRFSAERLKGVDSTLKIQPAKLEDSAVYLCASSLMGGYTFGSGTRLTVV.

This sequence joins TRBV21-1 and TRBJ1-5; no DNA check was done on the table's D call, TRBD1. TRBV21-1 is labeled a pseudogene. The CDR3 extends over 13 amino acids. The CDR3 nucleotides read TGTGCCAACCGGGACAGGGGTAATCAGCCCCAGCATTTT. Encoded protein: CANRDRGNQPQHF.

This chain connects TRBV19 to TRBJ1-5, with 11 bases identical to TRBD1. This CDR3 contains 16 residues. V was clipped by 5 bases and J by 0 bases; unmatched bases: 3. CDR1 and CDR2 (germline): LNHDA, SQIVND (reference sequence). CDR3 sequence: CASSWDRGDSNQPQHF. In nucleotides, the CDR3 is TGTGCCAGTAGTTGGGACAGGGGGGATAGCAATCAGCCCCAGCATTTT. The whole variable domain, remainder taken from reference TRBV19 and TRBJ1-5, is DGGITQSPKYLFRKEGQNVTLSCEQNLNHDAMYWYRQDPGQGLRLIYYSQIVNDFQKGDIAEGYSVSREKKESFPLTVTSAQKNPTAFYLCASSWDRGDSNQPQHFGDGTRLSIL.

In its sample, this clone was seen a few times. The gene calls are TRBV2 and TRBJ2-7; TRBD1 is a possible D gene (5 bases). This CDR3 is built from 13 residues. The germline gives CDR1 SNHLY, CDR2 FYNNEI. The V end lost 7 bases, the J end lost 0 bases, and 10 bases lay between the germline ends. The chain's CDR3 is CASITDTSYEQYF. The CDR3, as DNA: TGTGCCAGCATTACGGACACCTCCTACGAGCAGTACTTC.

The chain couples TRBV28 to TRBJ2-1; D possibly corresponds to TRBD2 (5 bases). V was cut by 4 bases and J by 7 bases, with 8 bases left in between. The CDR3 is 12 residues long. Germline lookup yields CDR1 MDHEN and CDR2 SYDVKM. Here the CDR3 reads CASSSPGNEQFF. The DNA of the CDR3 is TGTGCCAGCAGTTCCCCGGGGAATGAGCAGTTCTTC.

This clone showed up just a few times. The chain is built from TRBV2 and TRBJ1-1, with D uncertain. V lost 4 bases and J lost 6, with 6 bases in between. Germline values: CDR1 SNHLY, CDR2 FYNNEI. The CDR3 consists of 11 residues. The DNA of the CDR3 is TGTGCCAGCAGTGGCGAAGCTGAAGCTTTCTTT. It codes for CASSGEAEAFF.

The chain carries TRBV4-2 and TRBJ2-3; 9 bases line up with TRBD2. CDR3 size: 21 residues. Trimming at V came to 1 base and at J to 2 bases, leaving 19 bases not matched to a gene. Germline CDR1 is LGHNA and CDR2 is YNFKEQ. The CDR3: CASSQAPNWISSGDLTDTQYF. Written as DNA, the CDR3 is TGTGCCAGCAGCCAAGCTCCGAACTGGATTTCTAGCGGGGACCTCACAGATACGCAGTATTTT.

The chain employs TRBV12-3 or TRBV12-4 and TRBJ1-6; weak D call: TRBD1 (5 bases). V lost 8 bases and J 9 bases, leaving 11 bases between the germline ends. CDR3 size: 12 residues. CDR3 sequence (DNA): TGTGCCAGCGGGCAGGGCAGTTCACCCCTCCACTTT. This sequence encodes CASGQGSSPLHF.

The rearrangement joins TRBV5-1 to TRBJ2-3, with D tentatively TRBD2 (5 bases). The V end lost 0 bases, the J end lost 4 bases, and 21 bases lay between the germline ends. The CDR3 runs to 18 residues. Germline V gives CDR1 SGHRS, CDR2 YFSETQ. The CDR3 sequence is CASSLVTVATRAADTQYF. CDR3 nucleotide sequence: TGCGCCAGCAGCTTGGTCACAGTGGCAACTAGGGCGGCAGATACGCAGTATTTT. The variable domain in full, completed from reference TRBV5-1 and TRBJ2-3, reads KAGVTQTPRYLIKTRGQQVTLSCSPISGHRSVSWYQQTPGQGLQFLFEYFSETQRNKGNFPGRFSGRQFSNSRSEMNVSTLELGDSALYLCASSLVTVATRAADTQYFGPGTRLTVL.